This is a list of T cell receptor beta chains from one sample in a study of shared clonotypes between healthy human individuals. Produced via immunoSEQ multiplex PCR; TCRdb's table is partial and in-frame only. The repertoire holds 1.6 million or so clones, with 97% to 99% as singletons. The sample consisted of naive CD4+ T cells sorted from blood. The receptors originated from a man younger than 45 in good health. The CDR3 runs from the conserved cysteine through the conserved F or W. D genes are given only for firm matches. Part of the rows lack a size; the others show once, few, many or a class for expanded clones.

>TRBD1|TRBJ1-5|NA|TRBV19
TGTGCCAGTAGTGAGCAGGGGGCTGGGAATCAGCCCCAGCATTTT
CASSEQGAGNQPQHF
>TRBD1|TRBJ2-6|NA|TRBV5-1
TGCGCCAGCCACAGGGGGCCTGGGGCCAACGTCCTGACTTTC
CASHRGPGANVLTF
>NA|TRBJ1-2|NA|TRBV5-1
TGCGCCAGCAGCTTGGGGCAAGACTATGGCTACACCTTC
CASSLGQDYGYTF
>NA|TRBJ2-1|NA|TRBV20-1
TGCAGTGCTAGGAGGACAGCTCAGTTCTTC
CSARRTAQFF
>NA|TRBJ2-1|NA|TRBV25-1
TGTGCCAGCAGTCCGCGAGTCGGCCCTTTATACAATGAGCAGTTCTTC
CASSPRVGPLYNEQFF
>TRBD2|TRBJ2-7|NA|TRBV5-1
TGCGCCAGCAGCTCGGGCTTGGCCGGGCGGGAGACCACCTACGAGCAGTACTTC
CASSSGLAGRETTYEQYF
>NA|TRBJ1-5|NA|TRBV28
TGTGCCAGCAGTTTGGGTAATGCGGTCAATCAGCCCCAGCATTTT
CASSLGNAVNQPQHF
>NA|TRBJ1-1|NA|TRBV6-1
TGTGCCAACAAACAGATTCCTCTTATGAACACTGAAGCTTTCTTT
CANKQIPLMNTEAFF
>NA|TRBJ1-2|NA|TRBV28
TGTGCCAGCAGTTTAGAACGTCGGCAGGGTACGAATGGCTACACCTTC
CASSLERRQGTNGYTF
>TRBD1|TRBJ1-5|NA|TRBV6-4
TGTGCCAGCAGTGGCCGACAGGGGGGAAGCAATCAGCCCCAGCATTTT
CASSGRQGGSNQPQHF
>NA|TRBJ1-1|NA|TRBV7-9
TGTGCCAGCAGCTTATATATGGGAAACACTGAAGCTTTCTTT
CASSLYMGNTEAFF
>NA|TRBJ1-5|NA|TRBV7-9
TGTGCCAGCAGCTTAGAGTCAGGAGGCACCCAGCATTTT
CASSLESGGTQHF
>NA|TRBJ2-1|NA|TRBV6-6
TGTGCCAGCAGGAACGTCCTTAGACTCAACAATGAGCAGTTCTTC
CASRNVLRLNNEQFF
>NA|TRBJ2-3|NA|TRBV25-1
TGTGCCAGCAGTGTTGGGGTTTTCAGCACAGATACGCAGTATTTT
CASSVGVFSTDTQYF
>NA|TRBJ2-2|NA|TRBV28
TGTGCCAGCAAATCCGGGACCCACAACACCGGGGAGCTGTTTTTT
CASKSGTHNTGELFF
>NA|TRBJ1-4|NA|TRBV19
TGTGCCAGTAGTCTCAACAGTGCAACTAATGAAAAACTGTTTTTT
CASSLNSATNEKLFF
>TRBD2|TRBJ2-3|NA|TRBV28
TGTGCCAGCACTAATGCGGGACTAGCGGGATCCACAGATACGCAGTATTTT
CASTNAGLAGSTDTQYF
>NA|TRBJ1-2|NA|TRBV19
TGTGCCAGTAAGGGCTATGGAGGCTACACCTTC
CASKGYGGYTF
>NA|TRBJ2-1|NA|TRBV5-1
TGCGCCAGCAGCTTGGAGGCTGGGGCAGAGCAGTTCTTC
CASSLEAGAEQFF
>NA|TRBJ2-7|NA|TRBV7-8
TGTGCCAGCAGCTTAATAAGGGCACAAACCTACGAGCAGTACTTC
CASSLIRAQTYEQYF
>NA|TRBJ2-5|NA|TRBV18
TGTGCCAGCTCACCTACGCGGGGGCATGAGACCCAGTACTTC
CASSPTRGHETQYF
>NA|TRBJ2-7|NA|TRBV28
TGTGCCAGCAGTTCGGGACGGGTTTCCCTCGAGCAGTACTTC
CASSSGRVSLEQYF
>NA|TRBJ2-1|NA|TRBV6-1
TGTGCCAGCAGATGGGACAAGGAAGGAATGCCGCAGTTCTTC
CASRWDKEGMPQFF
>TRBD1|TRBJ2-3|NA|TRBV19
TGTGCCAGTAGTTTCATCGACAGGGCGTTCACAGATACGCAGTATTTT
CASSFIDRAFTDTQYF
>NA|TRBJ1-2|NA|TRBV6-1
TGTGCCAGCAGTGAAAGAACTGGCTCTAACTATGGCTACACCTTC
CASSERTGSNYGYTF
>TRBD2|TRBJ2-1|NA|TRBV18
TGTGCCAGCTCACCCTCCTTAGCGGGAGGGCGCGACAATGAGCAGTTCTTC
CASSPSLAGGRDNEQFF
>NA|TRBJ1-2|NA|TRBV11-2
TGTGCCAGCAGCTCGATTCGACGCTCAGGAACCTATGGCTACACCTTC
CASSSIRRSGTYGYTF
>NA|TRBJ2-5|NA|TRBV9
TGTGCCAGCAGAGGGGGACCCTCTCGGGGGACCCAGTACTTC
CASRGGPSRGTQYF
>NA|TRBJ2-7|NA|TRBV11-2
TGTGCCAGCAGCTTAGACTGGGGTCAGCACTACGAGCAGTACTTC
CASSLDWGQHYEQYF
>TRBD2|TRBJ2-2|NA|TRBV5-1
TGCGCCAGCAGCTTGCCGGGACTAGAAGTAACCGGGGAGCTGTTTTTT
CASSLPGLEVTGELFF
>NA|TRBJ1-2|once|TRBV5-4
TGTGCCAGCAGCTTGAGCGGGAGGACTGGGGTTAGCTATCCCTTC
CASSLSGRTGVSYPF
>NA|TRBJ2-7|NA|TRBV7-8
TGTGCCAGCAGCTTAGGCCTCGAGCAGTACTTC
CASSLGLEQYF
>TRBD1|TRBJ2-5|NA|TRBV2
TGTGCCAGCAGTGAAGAGTGGACAGGTTCGGAGACCCAGTACTTC
CASSEEWTGSETQYF
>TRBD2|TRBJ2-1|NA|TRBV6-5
TGTGCCAGCAGGAGGGGGACTAGCGGGAGCAATGAGCAGTTCTTC
CASRRGTSGSNEQFF
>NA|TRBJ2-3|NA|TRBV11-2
TGTGCCAGCAGCTTAGATCTCAGTCACCCCTCAGATACGCAGTATTTT
CASSLDLSHPSDTQYF
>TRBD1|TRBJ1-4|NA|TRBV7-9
TGTGCCAGCAGCCCGGACAGGGGGAATGAAAAACTGTTTTTT
CASSPDRGNEKLFF
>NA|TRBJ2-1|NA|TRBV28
TGTGCCAGCAGTCTGGGCGAAAATGAGCAGTTCTTC
CASSLGENEQFF
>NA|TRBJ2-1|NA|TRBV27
TGTGCCAGCAGTGTCTCCCATGAGCAGTTCTTC
CASSVSHEQFF
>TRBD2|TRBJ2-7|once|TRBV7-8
TGTGCCAGCAGCCTAGGACTAGCGGGAGTAGGCTACGAGCAGTACTTC
CASSLGLAGVGYEQYF
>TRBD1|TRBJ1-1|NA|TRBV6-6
TGTGCCAGCAGCTCCCCGGGACAGGGGGCGACTGAAGCTTTCTTT
CASSSPGQGATEAFF
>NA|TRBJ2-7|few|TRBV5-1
TGCGCCAGCAGCTTGGGGCAGGGGTCCTACGAGCAGTACTTC
CASSLGQGSYEQYF
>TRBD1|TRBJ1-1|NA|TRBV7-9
TGTGCCACTCGTATTGGGACAGGGGAAAGGGACACTGAAGCTTTCTTT
CATRIGTGERDTEAFF
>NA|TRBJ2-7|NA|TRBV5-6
TGTGCCAGCAGCCTCGAACGGGGGTACGAGCAGTACTTC
CASSLERGYEQYF
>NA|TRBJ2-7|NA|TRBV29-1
TGCAGCGTCGCGGGAAGGACCAGGGACAGACCCCCGGACGAGCAGTACTTC
CSVAGRTRDRPPDEQYF
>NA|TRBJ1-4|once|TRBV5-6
TGTGCCAGCAGCCCTAGTGTTACTAATGAAAAACTGTTTTTT
CASSPSVTNEKLFF
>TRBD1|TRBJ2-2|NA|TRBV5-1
TGCGCCAGCAGCCGACGGACAGGGGGTGTCCGGGAGCTGTTTTTT
CASSRRTGGVRELFF
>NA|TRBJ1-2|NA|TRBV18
TGTGCCAGCTCACCACCATCCCCCACCAGCTATGGCTACACCTTC
CASSPPSPTSYGYTF
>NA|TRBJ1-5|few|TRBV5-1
TGCGCCAGCAGCTTGCGGGCAGGGGACCATCAGCCCCAGCATTTT
CASSLRAGDHQPQHF
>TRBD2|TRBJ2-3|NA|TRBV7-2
TGTGCCAGCAGCGCCCTAGCGGGAGGGTCCTATTATACGCAGTATTTT
CASSALAGGSYYTQYF
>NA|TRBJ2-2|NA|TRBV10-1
TGCGCCAGCAGTGCCGCTCGTCCTCTAGCCGGGGAGCTGTTTTTT
CASSAARPLAGELFF
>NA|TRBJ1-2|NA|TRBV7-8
TGTGCCAGCAGCTTAAATGCGGGGCTGGCTGGCTACACCTTC
CASSLNAGLAGYTF
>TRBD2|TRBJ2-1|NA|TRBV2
TGTGCCAGCAGGCTAGCGGGAGTACCCAATGAGCAGTTCTTC
CASRLAGVPNEQFF
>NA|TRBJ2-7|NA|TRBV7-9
TGTGCCGGCCGGGGTAATCAAGACGAGCAGTACTTC
CAGRGNQDEQYF
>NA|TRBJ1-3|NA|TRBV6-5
TGTGCCAGCAGTTACTCAAGGGGGACTGGAAACACCATATATTTT
CASSYSRGTGNTIYF
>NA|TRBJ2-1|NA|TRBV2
TGTGCCAGCAGGGACTTCGATGAGCAGTTCTTC
CASRDFDEQFF
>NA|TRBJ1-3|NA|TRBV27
TGTGCCGCCCGGGGGTTGGGGCCCCGAAACACCATATATTTT
CAARGLGPRNTIYF
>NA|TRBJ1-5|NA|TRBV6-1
TGTGCCAGCAGTGCAGATCGCAATCAGCCCCAGCATTTT
CASSADRNQPQHF
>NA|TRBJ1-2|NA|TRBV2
TGTGCCAGCCTACAGGTCCAGAATGGCTACACCTTC
CASLQVQNGYTF